Listed below are T cell receptor beta chains from one sample, sequenced in a study of T cell responses to AZD1222 COVID-19 vaccine. Assay: immunoSEQ multiplex PCR; the TCRdb copy retains only in-frame clones and omits some. Among about 260,000 clones listed, about 92% were seen once. The specimen comprised peripheral blood, sampled on day 0 of AZD1222 vaccination. The source is an adult in good health. Each CDR3 is given without its conserved first and last residue.

>TRBJ2-1|TRBV19
ASSIEGVPNEQF
>TRBJ2-1|TRBV5-1
ASTSGFNEQF
>TRBJ2-5|TRBV30
AWSVGGVETQY
>TRBJ1-1|TRBV6-5
ASSYSTPNTEAF
>TRBJ2-7|TRBV6-6
ASSLPSDDEQY
>TRBJ2-7|TRBV18
ASSLGGGPYEQY
>TRBJ1-1|TRBV4-1
ASSSGRGGSTEAF
>TRBJ2-2|TRBV25-1
ASSPRGGPNGELF
>TRBJ1-1|TRBV9
ASSPDRGGDTEAF
>TRBJ2-7|TRBV28
ASSSRAATGGCEQY
>TRBJ2-7|TRBV15
ATSRDYRYEQY
>TRBJ2-6|TRBV5-1
ASSLVVAGGANVLT
>TRBJ2-7|TRBV5-5
ASSLRRTAYEQY
>TRBJ2-1|TRBV24-1
ATSESGWERNNEQF
>TRBJ1-2|TRBV9
ASSAGTGGHNYGYT
>TRBJ2-7|TRBV28
ATRRQGVDEQY
>TRBJ2-3|TRBV29-1
SGLAVPSTDTQY
>TRBJ1-6|TRBV28
ASSLPGSPLH
>TRBJ1-1|TRBV5-1
ASSLVGPGQNTEAF
>TRBJ2-7|TRBV11-2
ASSLRTGTRDVAY
>TRBJ1-5|TRBV7-2
ASSPTRTDQPQH
>TRBJ2-5|TRBV5-1
ASSLMGGWQETQY
>TRBJ2-5|TRBV5-6
ASSLAGGQETQY
>TRBJ1-4|TRBV4-3
ASSQERGQGNEKLF
>TRBJ1-1|TRBV28
ASAKRVNTEAF
>TRBJ1-4|TRBV9
ASSEDRGPEKLF
>TRBJ1-1|TRBV9
ASSPGPMNTEAF
>TRBJ2-5|TRBV7-9
ASSLGPSPETQY